The 20 T cell receptor beta chains below come from one sample, sequenced in a study of CD8 T cells in ankylosing spondylitis. No cognate antigen is known for these TCRs. Whole-study findings and limits: A motif of fewer than ten highly homologous TCR beta variants was seen as apparently characteristic of ankylosing spondylitis blood.

TCRdb reprocessed the 5' RACE reads via MiXCR and lists one record per CDR3 protein. The data contain 100,000 to 150,000 distinct CDR3 sequences, about a sixth of them singletons. Sequenced sample: blood, either unsorted or a sorted T cell fraction (not recorded which). These receptors originate from a male donor with ankylosing spondylitis.

This chain connects TRBV5-1 to TRBJ2-7, with unresolved D. Between the trimmed V and J ends, which lost 4 bases and 6 bases, there was a span of 11 bases. The CDR3 covers 12 residues. CDR1 is SGHRS and CDR2 is YFSETQ in the germline V gene. This chain's CDR3 is CASSMGSGEQYF. CDR3 sequence (DNA): TGCGCCAGCAGCATGGGGTCGGGCGAGCAGTACTTC.

This clonotype was counted a few times. V and J are TRBV4-1 and TRBJ2-3, with a possible D match to TRBD1 (6 bases). Trimming pared 4 bases from V and 6 bases from J, leaving 14 bases between. Per germline, CDR1 MGHRA and CDR2 YSYEKL. The CDR3 runs to 14 residues. The CDR3 bases are TGCGCCAGCAGCCTTATAGACGACAGGGATACGCAGTATTTT. This sequence encodes CASSLIDDRDTQYF.

V usage is TRBV29-1 and J usage is TRBJ2-2; D gene ambiguous. The CDR3 contains 12 residues. Trimming pared 4 bases from V and 3 bases from J, leaving 6 bases between. Germline V lookup: CDR1 SQVTM, CDR2 ANQGSEA. CDR3: CSVVGYTGELFF. CDR3 nucleotide sequence: TGCAGCGTTGTCGGTTACACCGGGGAGCTGTTTTTT.

This chain uses TRBV7-9 with TRBJ2-2; 9 positions agree with TRBD1. The trim removed 5 bases at V and 4 bases at J, leaving 5 bases unmatched. CDR3 length equals 15 residues. CDR1 is SEHNR, CDR2 FQNEAQ, per germline (reference sequence). The CDR3 is CASSELTGGTGELFF. CDR3 nucleotide sequence: TGTGCCAGCAGCGAACTGACAGGGGGCACCGGGGAGCTGTTTTTT.

DNA of the CDR3: TGTGCCAGCATGGCGGGAGTGGAAGAGACCCAGTACTTC. This gives the protein CASMAGVEETQYF. The chain combines TRBV7-9 with TRBJ2-5, with TRBD2 matching over 7 bases. The ends lost 7 bases at V and 3 bases at J; junction bases unmatched: 5. The CDR3 has 13 amino acids. Per germline, CDR1 SEHNR and CDR2 FQNEAQ (reference sequence).

This chain links TRBV7-9 with TRBJ2-7, with D unclear. Trimming shortened V by 2 bases and J by 7 bases, and 9 bases separated the two germline ends. The length of the CDR3 is 12 residues. CDR1 and CDR2 from the germline V gene are SEHNR and FQNEAQ (reference sequence). Here the CDR3 DNA reads TGTGCCAGCAGCTTATACCCTGGGGAGCAGTACTTC. Encoded protein: CASSLYPGEQYF. The full variable domain, completed using reference TRBV7-9 and TRBJ2-7, is DTGVSQNPRHKITKRGQNVTFRCDPISEHNRLYWYRQTLGQGPEFLTYFQNEAQLEKSRLLSDRFSAERPKGSFSTLEIQRTEQGDSAMYLCASSLYPGEQYFGPGTRLTVT.

This clonotype was detected only a few times. The J gene is TRBJ2-2, the V gene TRBV7-9; D unresolved. Germline V CDR1 and CDR2: SEHNR, FQNEAQ (reference sequence). Trimming shortened V by 3 bases and J by 0 bases, and 8 bases separated the two germline ends. This CDR3 region has 15 residues. Here the CDR3 reads CASSFPASNTGELFF. CDR3 DNA: TGTGCCAGCAGCTTCCCGGCCTCGAACACCGGGGAGCTGTTTTTT.

V is TRBV28 and J is TRBJ2-1; D perhaps matches TRBD2 (5 bases). Germline V gene data show CDR1 as MDHEN and CDR2 as SYDVKM. The V gene lost 5 bases and the J gene lost 0 bases, with 11 bases spanning the gap. The CDR3 is 15 amino acids. CDR3 coding DNA: TGTGCCAGCAGTCCCCGGAGGAGCTCCTACAATGAGCAGTTCTTC. Encoded protein: CASSPRRSSYNEQFF.

In its sample, this clonotype was seen many times. The chain combines TRBV27 with TRBJ1-6, with TRBD1 as a possible D gene (5 bases). Germline-derived CDR1 and CDR2 are MNHEY and SMNVEV (reference sequence). V lost 4 bases, J lost 2 bases, and 12 bases lay in between. This CDR3 is 16 amino acids long. The CDR3 DNA follows: TGTGCCAGCAGTTCACAGGTCCTGGCCTATAATTCACCCCTCCACTTT. This gives the protein CASSSQVLAYNSPLHF.

A few counts support this clonotype. The chain is built from TRBV6-1 and TRBJ2-1, with TRBD2 matching over 10 bases. The CDR3 covers 13 residues. The V gene end was trimmed by 5 bases and the J gene end by 5 bases; junction bases not matched to a gene: 0. Per germline, CDR1 MNHNS and CDR2 SASEGT. The CDR3 loop reads CASSSGGDNEQFF. The CDR3 region has the DNA TGTGCCAGCAGTAGCGGGGGGGACAATGAGCAGTTCTTC.

J is TRBJ2-3 and V is TRBV12-3 or TRBV12-4, with TRBD1 matching 7 bases. V lost 5 bases, J lost 1 base, and 6 bases stayed unmatched. The CDR3 sequence is 15 residues long. The CDR3: CASSPRDRGTDTQYF. CDR3 DNA sequence: TGTGCCAGCAGTCCTCGAGACAGGGGCACAGATACGCAGTATTTT.

This clonotype has a handful of counts. This chain connects TRBV7-9 to TRBJ2-7; the match to TRBD1 covers 8 bases. Germline V gene data show CDR1 as SEHNR and CDR2 as FQNEAQ (reference sequence). The CDR3 is made up of 15 amino acids. V lost 1 base and J lost 2; bases outside the gene matches: 4. CDR3 DNA: TGTGCCAGCAGCTTAGTGGGCAGGGGGCCCTACGAGCAGTACTTC. Residues: CASSLVGRGPYEQYF.

This clonotype has just a few counts. This chain connects TRBV29-1 to TRBJ2-3; 8 bases are shared with TRBD1. Unmatched junction bases numbered 11, after V lost 4 bases and J lost 5 bases. The V gene's germline CDR1 is SQVTM and CDR2 ANQGSEA. This CDR3 contains 15 residues. Here the CDR3 reads CSVVHMGQAIDTQYF. In nucleotides, the CDR3 is TGCAGCGTTGTACATATGGGACAGGCAATAGATACGCAGTATTTT.

This clonotype was observed many times. This chain uses TRBV4-3 with TRBJ2-3; D is undetermined. This CDR3 has 13 residues. Per the germline V gene, CDR1 is LGHNA and CDR2 is YSLEER. V was trimmed by 6 bases and J by 0 bases, leaving 7 bases between them. The CDR3 protein is CASREGSTDTQYF. CDR3 sequence (DNA): TGCGCCAGCAGAGAAGGGAGCACAGATACGCAGTATTTT.

The chain uses TRBV28 and TRBJ2-3; 13 bases match TRBD2. The trim removed 4 bases at V and 5 bases at J, leaving 6 bases unmatched. The CDR3 spans 16 residues. Germline V gene data show CDR1 as MDHEN and CDR2 as SYDVKM. CDR3 loop: CASSSGTSGAGDTQYF. In DNA, the CDR3 is TGTGCCAGCAGTTCCGGGACTAGCGGGGCTGGAGATACGCAGTATTTT.

A few counts support this clonotype. This chain links TRBV3-1 with TRBJ2-2; D remains ambiguous. From germline, CDR1 is LGHDT and CDR2 YNNKEL (reference sequence). The V end lost 4 bases, the J end lost 4 bases, and 16 bases lay between the germline ends. The CDR3 consists of 16 residues. The CDR3 region is CASSLLAAVTTGELFF. The DNA for the CDR3 is TGTGCCAGCAGCCTCCTCGCCGCGGTTACCACCGGGGAGCTGTTTTTT.

This chain uses TRBV10-3 with TRBJ2-7; a possible D gene is TRBD1 (5 bases). Germline CDR1 reads ENHRY; CDR2 reads SYGVKD. CDR3 length: 14 residues. V lost 2 bases and J lost 0, with 8 bases in between. The CDR3 region is CAISEGGHSYEQYF. CDR3 DNA: TGTGCCATCAGTGAGGGTGGACACTCCTACGAGCAGTACTTC.

This clonotype was seen only a few times. V is TRBV20-1 and J is TRBJ2-3; 13 nucleotides align to TRBD2. CDR3 length: 17 residues. V lost 3 bases to trimming and J lost 2 bases; unmatched junction nucleotides: 8. Per germline, CDR1 DFQATT and CDR2 SNEGSKA (reference sequence). CDR3: CSASRLAGGTITDTQYF. Here the CDR3 DNA reads TGCAGTGCTAGTAGACTAGCGGGAGGAACCATCACAGATACGCAGTATTTT.

This clonotype was detected once. This sequence joins TRBV4-3 and TRBJ2-7; 10 nucleotides agree with TRBD1. Germline CDR1 is LGHNA and CDR2 is YSLEER. With V trimmed by 4 bases and J by 4 bases, 7 bases remained unmatched. The CDR3 runs 15 residues. The CDR3 DNA reads TGCGCCAGCAGCCTGGGGGGACAGGGGCCATACGAGCAGTACTTC. It codes for CASSLGGQGPYEQYF.

J is TRBJ2-3 and V is TRBV6-2 or TRBV6-3, with a tentative D call TRBD1 (5 bases). This CDR3 contains 17 residues. Germline V gene lookup returns CDR1 MNHEY and CDR2 SVGEGT. V lost 5 bases and J 2 bases, leaving 20 bases between the germline ends. Here the CDR3 DNA reads TGTGCCAGCAGTCAACTCCTGGGGCCTAGGAACACAGATACGCAGTATTTT. It yields the protein CASSQLLGPRNTDTQYF.